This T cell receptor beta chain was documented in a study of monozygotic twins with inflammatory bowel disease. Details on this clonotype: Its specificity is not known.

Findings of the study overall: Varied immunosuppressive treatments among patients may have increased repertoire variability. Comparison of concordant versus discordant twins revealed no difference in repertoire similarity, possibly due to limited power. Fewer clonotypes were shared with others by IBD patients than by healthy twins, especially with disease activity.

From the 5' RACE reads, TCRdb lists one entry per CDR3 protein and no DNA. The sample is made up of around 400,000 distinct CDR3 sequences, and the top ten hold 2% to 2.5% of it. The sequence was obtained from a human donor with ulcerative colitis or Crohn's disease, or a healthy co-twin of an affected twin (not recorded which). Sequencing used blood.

CDR3 amino acids: CSALSGGTTDTQYF. The rearrangement uses TRBV20-1 and TRBJ2-3; the D call of TRBD2 rests on TCRdb alone, since no DNA is present to check it. Germline V gene sequence: CDR1 DFQATT, CDR2 SNEGSKA (reference sequence). This CDR3 contains 14 residues.